Below are 28 T cell receptor beta chains sequenced from a single sample in a study of cytomegalovirus exposure and HLA in healthy donors. Both 60 Vbeta primers and 13 Jbeta primers went into the PCR. Some clones are missing from TCRdb's copy, which holds only in-frame ones; the method was immunoSEQ multiplex PCR. The repertoire has around 110,000 clones, about four fifths of them found once; the top ten carry roughly 3.9%. Sample: PBMCs. These TCRs come from a woman between 25 and 40 years old in good health and CMV-seronegative.

V usage is TRBV5-4 and J usage is TRBJ1-2; D remains ambiguous. Between the trimmed V and J ends, which lost 4 bases and 0 bases, there was a span of 13 bases. The CDR3 has 15 amino acids. Germline CDR1 and CDR2: SGHNT and YYREEE (reference sequence). CDR3 sequence: CASSPRGEANYGYTF. For the CDR3, the DNA is TGTGCCAGCAGCCCTCGGGGAGAGGCTAACTATGGCTACACCTTC. Complete variable domain (other parts from reference TRBV5-4 and TRBJ1-2): ETGVTQSPTHLIKTRGQQVTLRCSSQSGHNTVSWYQQALGQGPQFIFQYYREEENGRGNFPPRFSGLQFPNYSSELNVNALELDDSALYLCASSPRGEANYGYTFGSGTRLTVV.

V and J are TRBV5-1 and TRBJ1-2; 7 bases are a match to TRBD1. The CDR3 sequence is 15 residues long. V trimming: 0 bases; J trimming: 4 bases; junction bases outside the gene matches: 6. CDR1 is SGHRS and CDR2 is YFSETQ in the germline V gene. The CDR3 bases are TGCGCCAGCAGCTTGGGCACAGGGGTCATCTATGGCTACACCTTC. Translation: CASSLGTGVIYGYTF.

This rearrangement joins TRBV7-2 to TRBJ2-1; 11 positions agree with TRBD2. This CDR3 is built from 15 residues. V gave up 5 bases and J gave up 5 bases; unmatched junction bases: 5. Germline-derived CDR1 and CDR2 are SGHTA and FQGNSA. For the CDR3, the DNA is TGTGCCAGCAGCCCCTGGACTAGCGGGCACAATGAGCAGTTCTTC. Translating gives CASSPWTSGHNEQFF.

The CDR3 reads CASSQTGGGNEQFF. CDR3 in DNA: TGTGCCAGCAGCCAAACCGGGGGGGGGAATGAGCAGTTCTTC. The genes are TRBV7-6 and TRBJ2-1, with TRBD2 identical over 8 bases. This CDR3 is 14 amino acids long. Germline V gene sequence: CDR1 SGHVS, CDR2 FNYEAQ. J lost 7 bases, V lost 5 bases, and 7 bases had no gene match.

V gene TRBV18 combines with J gene TRBJ2-5; D unresolved. Germline values: CDR1 KGHSH, CDR2 LQKENI. The V gene lost 4 bases and the J gene lost 3 bases, with 9 bases spanning the gap. CDR3 length equals 13 residues. The CDR3 here is CASSRAWEETQYF. CDR3 coding DNA: TGTGCCAGCTCACGAGCGTGGGAAGAGACCCAGTACTTC. The whole variable domain, remainder taken from reference TRBV18 and TRBJ2-5, is NAGVMQNPRHLVRRRGQEARLRCSPMKGHSHVYWYRQLPEEGLKFMVYLQKENIIDESGMPKERFSAEFPKEGPSILRIQQVVRGDSAAYFCASSRAWEETQYFGPGTRLLVL.

J is TRBJ2-1 and V is TRBV7-9; TRBD1 aligns across 7 bases. V dropped 5 bases and J dropped 7; count of bases not matched to a gene: 17. The CDR3 is made up of 17 amino acids. The germline V gene encodes CDR1 SEHNR and CDR2 FQNEAQ (reference sequence). In DNA, the CDR3 is TGTGCCAGCAGCCCTAATCCCGGGACAGAGTACGGGAATGAGCAGTTCTTC. Translation gives CASSPNPGTEYGNEQFF. The full variable domain, with the rest looked up from reference TRBV7-9 and TRBJ2-1, is DTGVSQNPRHKITKRGQNVTFRCDPISEHNRLYWYRQTLGQGPEFLTYFQNEAQLEKSRLLSDRFSAERPKGSFSTLEIQRTEQGDSAMYLCASSPNPGTEYGNEQFFGPGTRLTVL.

The V gene is TRBV29-1, the J gene TRBJ2-5; 7 nucleotides align to TRBD1. Germline values: CDR1 SQVTM, CDR2 ANQGSEA. V trimming: 8 bases; J trimming: 1 base; junction bases outside the gene matches: 10. CDR3 length: 14 residues. CDR3 protein: CSFTHDRVQETQYF. CDR3 DNA sequence: TGCAGCTTTACCCATGACAGGGTCCAAGAGACCCAGTACTTC.

CDR3 amino acids: CASSGVRGGDEQFF. In DNA, the CDR3 is TGCGCCAGCAGTGGGGTCAGGGGAGGGGATGAGCAGTTCTTC. The chain links TRBV10-1 to TRBJ2-1; the D gene is possibly TRBD2 (7 bases). This CDR3 region has 14 residues. V was cut by 4 bases and J by 8 bases, with 15 bases left in between. The germline V gene has CDR1 WNHNN and CDR2 SYGVQD (reference sequence).

CDR3 protein: CASSLPQANYGYTF. In nucleotides, the CDR3 is TGTGCCAGCAGTTTACCCCAAGCCAACTATGGCTACACCTTC. The chain employs TRBV28 and TRBJ1-2; D not certain. The CDR3 has 14 amino acids. Deletions cut 2 bases from V and 2 bases from J, with 9 bases between. Per the germline V gene, CDR1 is MDHEN and CDR2 is SYDVKM.

V is TRBV6-1 and J is TRBJ2-1; 7 bases agree with TRBD2. The junction had 4 bases not matched to a gene; V was cut back by 5 bases and J by 6 bases. Germline V lookup: CDR1 MNHNS, CDR2 SASEGT. CDR3 length: 13 residues. The CDR3, as DNA: TGTGCCAGCAGTCTCAGCGGGATCAATGAGCAGTTCTTC. Its protein is CASSLSGINEQFF.

The chain recombines TRBV7-8 with TRBJ2-7; weak D call: TRBD2 (5 bases). Germline V lookup: CDR1 SGHVS, CDR2 FQNEAQ. Trimming removed 5 bases from V and 5 bases from J, with 10 bases in between. The CDR3 runs to 12 residues. CDR3 loop: CASSRGADEQYF. The CDR3 DNA follows: TGTGCCAGCAGCCGGGGAGCAGACGAGCAGTACTTC.

The chain uses TRBV5-4 and TRBJ2-3; the match to TRBD1 covers 10 bases. CDR1 is SGHNT and CDR2 is YYREEE in the germline V gene (reference sequence). CDR3 length: 15 residues. V lost 3 bases to trimming and J lost 3 bases; unmatched junction nucleotides: 4. The CDR3 sequence is CASSSRDRGTDTQYF. The CDR3 DNA sequence: TGTGCCAGCAGCTCCCGGGACAGGGGTACAGATACGCAGTATTTT.

A single count supports this clone. This chain uses TRBV7-6 with TRBJ2-2, with TRBD1 as a possible D gene (6 bases). Deletions cut 5 bases from V and 0 bases from J, with 10 bases between. The CDR3 has 15 residues. CDR1 is SGHVS, CDR2 FNYEAQ, per germline. The CDR3 region has the DNA TGTGCCAGCAGCCGAGGGACAACGAACACCGGGGAGCTGTTTTTT. Translation gives CASSRGTTNTGELFF.

V gene TRBV11-1 combines with J gene TRBJ2-5, with D perhaps matching TRBD2 (5 bases). The DNA end is more similar to TRBJ2-7, so the J call may be wrong. The CDR3 loop spans 15 amino acids. Germline CDR1 is SGHAT and CDR2 is FQDESV (reference sequence). CDR3 protein: CASSQEGWLGHEQYF. CDR3 in DNA: TGTGCCAGCAGCCAAGAGGGCTGGCTGGGCCACGAGCAGTACTTC.

The genes are TRBV27 and TRBJ2-3; TRBD2 might be the D (5 bases). Germline CDR1 reads MNHEY; CDR2 reads SMNVEV (reference sequence). CDR3 length equals 16 residues. V lost 2 bases to trimming and J lost 4 bases, with 16 bases between them. The CDR3, as DNA: TGTGCCAGCAGTTTAGAGCGGACCCGCATCGCAGATACGCAGTATTTT. Protein sequence: CASSLERTRIADTQYF.

The gene calls are TRBV11-2 and TRBJ2-2; D not resolved. Germline V gives CDR1 SGHAT, CDR2 FQNNGV. CDR3 size: 17 residues. Trimming left V 1 base short and J 1 base short, with 13 bases between. The CDR3 DNA reads TGTGCCAGCAGCTTAGGACTGTTGGCAGAGAACACCGGGGAGCTGTTTTTT. It translates to CASSLGLLAENTGELFF.

This chain joins TRBV18 and TRBJ2-5; 8 nucleotides line up with TRBD2. The assigned J gene may be wrong: the sequence end matches TRBJ2-7 better. The CDR3 is made up of 15 amino acids. Germline V gene data show CDR1 as KGHSH and CDR2 as LQKENI. Written as DNA, the CDR3 is TGTGCCAGCTCACCTTTTAGCGGGGACTCCTACGAGCAGTACTTC. Protein sequence: CASSPFSGDSYEQYF.

The rearrangement uses TRBV28 and TRBJ2-7; maybe TRBD2 (6 bases). The CDR3 is 12 residues long. In germline, CDR1 is MDHEN, CDR2 SYDVKM. Trimming removed 4 bases from V and 3 bases from J, with 7 bases in between. CDR3: CASSSTSYEQYF. DNA of the CDR3: TGTGCCAGCAGTTCGACTAGCTACGAGCAGTACTTC.

The V gene is TRBV18, the J gene TRBJ1-2; the D is unclear. Germline assignment: CDR1 KGHSH and CDR2 LQKENI. This CDR3 is built from 13 residues. Trimming stripped 0 bases from V and 3 bases from J, with 5 bases between. The chain's CDR3 is CASSPPVDYGYTF. The CDR3 region has the DNA TGTGCCAGCTCACCACCCGTAGACTATGGCTACACCTTC.

This clone occurred once. The chain links TRBV28 to TRBJ2-3; 9 nucleotides line up with TRBD2. The CDR3 is 19 amino acids. J gave up 0 bases and V 3 bases, and 13 bases lay outside the gene matches. Germline lookup yields CDR1 MDHEN and CDR2 SYDVKM. Here the CDR3 DNA reads TGTGCCAGCAGTTTCCCCTATACTCTAGCGGGACCTAGCACAGATACGCAGTATTTT. This codes for CASSFPYTLAGPSTDTQYF.

This clone has just a few counts. The CDR3 nucleotides are TGTGCCAGCAGTGAACAGGGGGCCTATGGCTACACCTTC. This translates into CASSEQGAYGYTF. V and J are TRBV27 and TRBJ1-2, with 9 nucleotides matching TRBD1. From germline, CDR1 is MNHEY and CDR2 SMNVEV (reference sequence). The CDR3 extends over 13 amino acids. Trimming cost V 5 bases and J 4 bases; bases outside gene matches: 2.

This rearrangement joins TRBV15 to TRBJ2-1; possibly TRBD2 for D (6 bases). Trimming shortened V by 1 base and J by 11 bases, and 15 bases separated the two germline ends. Per the germline V gene, CDR1 is LNHNV and CDR2 is YYDKDF (reference sequence). This CDR3 has 14 residues. CDR3 sequence reads: CATSRVRGKAKQFF. For the CDR3, the DNA is TGTGCCACCAGCAGAGTACGGGGGAAAGCGAAGCAGTTCTTC.

The chain recombines TRBV5-1 with TRBJ2-1; 15 positions agree with TRBD2. Per germline, CDR1 SGHRS and CDR2 YFSETQ. This CDR3 has 18 residues. The V gene end was trimmed by 4 bases and the J gene end by 9 bases; junction bases not matched to a gene: 14. Here the CDR3 reads CASSPPGVGTSGRSEQFF. CDR3 nucleotide sequence: TGCGCCAGCAGCCCACCGGGAGTGGGGACTAGCGGGAGGTCTGAGCAGTTCTTC. Filled out from reference TRBV5-1 and TRBJ2-1, the complete variable domain reads KAGVTQTPRYLIKTRGQQVTLSCSPISGHRSVSWYQQTPGQGLQFLFEYFSETQRNKGNFPGRFSGRQFSNSRSEMNVSTLELGDSALYLCASSPPGVGTSGRSEQFFGPGTRLTVL.

The genes are TRBV28 and TRBJ2-7; D is possibly TRBD1 (6 bases). The CDR3 length is 17 residues. CDR1 and CDR2 from the germline V gene are MDHEN and SYDVKM. V gave up 1 base and J gave up 7 bases, with 23 bases separating them. The CDR3 nucleotides are TGTGCCAGCAGTTTATTACCATCGGACAGTGGTCTCGGGGAGCAGTACTTC. Translated: CASSLLPSDSGLGEQYF.

This clone was observed a single time. The rearrangement uses TRBV5-1 and TRBJ2-1; D gene uncertain. Per the germline V gene, CDR1 is SGHRS and CDR2 is YFSETQ. Between the trimmed V and J ends, which lost 1 base and 2 bases, there was a span of 10 bases. The CDR3 covers 15 residues. The CDR3 here is CASSLMSRAYNEQFF. The DNA for the CDR3 is TGCGCCAGCAGCTTGATGTCTAGAGCCTACAATGAGCAGTTCTTC.

V and J are TRBV4-1 and TRBJ2-3; tentatively, D is TRBD1 (7 bases). Trimming stripped 4 bases from V and 4 bases from J, with 18 bases between. CDR1 and CDR2 from the germline V gene are MGHRA and YSYEKL. The CDR3 is 16 amino acids. The CDR3 loop reads CASSPLRDSIADTQYF. As DNA, the CDR3 is TGCGCCAGCAGCCCGCTGCGGGACAGTATCGCAGATACGCAGTATTTT.

CDR3 sequence: CASSPPGLAGAEQFF. The CDR3 DNA follows: TGTGCCAGCAGCCCCCCCGGACTAGCGGGCGCTGAGCAGTTCTTC. J is TRBJ2-1 and V is TRBV7-8, with 11 bases that match TRBD2. The V and J ends lost 5 bases and 9 bases, in that order; junction bases with no gene match: 9. The CDR3 runs 15 residues. The germline V gene encodes CDR1 SGHVS and CDR2 FQNEAQ.

This clone was seen only a few times. V gene TRBV5-4 combines with J gene TRBJ2-5; 9 nucleotides agree with TRBD2. With 2 bases clipped from V and 5 bases from J, the junction kept 7 bases outside the gene matches. In germline, CDR1 is SGHNT, CDR2 YYREEE (reference sequence). The CDR3 has 15 amino acids. The CDR3 DNA follows: TGTGCCAGCAGCTTCTACGGAGCGGGGGGCGAGACCCAGTACTTC. Its protein product is CASSFYGAGGETQYF.